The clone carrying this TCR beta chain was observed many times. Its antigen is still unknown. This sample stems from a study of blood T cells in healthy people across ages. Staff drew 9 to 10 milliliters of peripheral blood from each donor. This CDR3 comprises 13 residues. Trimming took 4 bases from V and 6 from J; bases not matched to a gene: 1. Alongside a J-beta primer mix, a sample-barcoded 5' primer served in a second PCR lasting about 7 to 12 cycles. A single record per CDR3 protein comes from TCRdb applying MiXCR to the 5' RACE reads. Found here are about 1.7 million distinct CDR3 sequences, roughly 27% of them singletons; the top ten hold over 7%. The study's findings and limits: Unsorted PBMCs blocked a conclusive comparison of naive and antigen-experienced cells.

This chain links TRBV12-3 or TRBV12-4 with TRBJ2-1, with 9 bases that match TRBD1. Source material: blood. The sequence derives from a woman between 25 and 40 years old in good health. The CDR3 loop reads CASSWGQGNEQFF. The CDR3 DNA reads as TGTGCCAGCAGTTGGGGACAGGGCAATGAGCAGTTCTTC.